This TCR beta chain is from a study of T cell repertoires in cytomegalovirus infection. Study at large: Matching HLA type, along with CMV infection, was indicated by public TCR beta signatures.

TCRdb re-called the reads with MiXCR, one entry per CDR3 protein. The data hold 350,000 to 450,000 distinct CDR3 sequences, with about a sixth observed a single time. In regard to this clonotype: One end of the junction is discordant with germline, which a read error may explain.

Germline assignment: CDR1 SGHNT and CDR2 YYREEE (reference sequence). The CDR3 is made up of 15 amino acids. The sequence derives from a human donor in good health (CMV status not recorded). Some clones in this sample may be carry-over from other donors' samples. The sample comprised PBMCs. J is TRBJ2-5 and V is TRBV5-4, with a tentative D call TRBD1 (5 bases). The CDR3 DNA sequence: TGTGCCAGCAGCGCCCTGGGCCCAGGGCAAGAGACCCAGTGCTTC. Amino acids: CASSALGPGQETQCF.